Listed below are T cell receptor beta chains from one sample, sequenced in a study of blood T cell repertoires in COVID-19. TCRdb's table, derived via immunoSEQ multiplex PCR, lists solely in-frame clones and lacks some. The sample holds fewer than 250,000 clones, approximately 91% seen once. The sample consisted of peripheral blood. All receptors derive from a middle-aged man with acute or convalescent COVID-19. Each CDR3 is given with its conserved first and last residue. Each record gives: J gene, clone size, D gene, V gene, CDR3 protein, CDR3 DNA. A D gene is named only where the DNA matches it firmly. Not all rows give a size; the values are once, few, many and, for expanded clones, a class.

J gene: TRBJ2-5; clone size: -; D gene: TRBD2; V gene: TRBV6-2/TRBV6-3; CDR3 protein: CASSPSGGPSETQYF; CDR3 DNA: TGTGCCAGCAGCCCCTCGGGAGGGCCCTCAGAGACCCAGTACTTC
J gene: TRBJ1-1; clone size: -; D gene: -; V gene: TRBV27; CDR3 protein: CASSLQQGAMNTEAFF; CDR3 DNA: TGTGCCAGCAGTCTGCAACAGGGCGCTATGAACACTGAAGCTTTCTTT
J gene: TRBJ1-2; clone size: -; D gene: TRBD1; V gene: TRBV4-3; CDR3 protein: CASSQQGQGLGYGYTF; CDR3 DNA: TGCGCCAGCAGCCAACAGGGACAGGGTTTGGGGTATGGCTACACCTTC
J gene: TRBJ2-1; clone size: -; D gene: TRBD2; V gene: TRBV19; CDR3 protein: CASRWTSGGLGRYNEQFF; CDR3 DNA: TGTGCCAGTAGGTGGACTAGCGGGGGTCTCGGGAGGTACAATGAGCAGTTCTTC
J gene: TRBJ2-5; clone size: -; D gene: -; V gene: TRBV10-1; CDR3 protein: CANKTQYF; CDR3 DNA: TGCGCCAATAAGACCCAGTACTTC
J gene: TRBJ2-3; clone size: -; D gene: TRBD2; V gene: TRBV3-1/TRBV3-2; CDR3 protein: CASSHRTSGPPDTQYF; CDR3 DNA: TGTGCCAGCAGCCATAGGACTAGCGGGCCGCCAGATACGCAGTATTTT
J gene: TRBJ2-5; clone size: -; D gene: TRBD2; V gene: TRBV5-1; CDR3 protein: CASGRAGGIETQYF; CDR3 DNA: TGCGCCAGCGGTCGAGCGGGAGGGATAGAGACCCAGTACTTC
J gene: TRBJ2-7; clone size: -; D gene: -; V gene: TRBV5-6; CDR3 protein: CASSLIGAPDYEQYF; CDR3 DNA: TGTGCCAGCAGCTTGATAGGGGCCCCCGACTACGAGCAGTACTTC
J gene: TRBJ1-5; clone size: once; D gene: TRBD1; V gene: TRBV28; CDR3 protein: CASSFYPTGGNQPQHF; CDR3 DNA: TGTGCCAGCAGTTTCTACCCTACAGGGGGCAATCAGCCCCAGCATTTT
J gene: TRBJ1-2; clone size: -; D gene: -; V gene: TRBV7-6; CDR3 protein: CASSLGSWEGYTF; CDR3 DNA: TGTGCCAGCAGCTTAGGATCGTGGGAGGGCTACACCTTC
J gene: TRBJ2-7; clone size: -; D gene: -; V gene: TRBV4-3; CDR3 protein: CASSQDSGSYEQYF; CDR3 DNA: TGCGCCAGCAGCCAAGATAGCGGATCCTACGAGCAGTACTTC
J gene: TRBJ2-7; clone size: -; D gene: TRBD2; V gene: TRBV7-9; CDR3 protein: CASSSTSGREGYEQYF; CDR3 DNA: TGTGCCAGCAGCTCAACTAGCGGGAGGGAGGGCTACGAGCAGTACTTC
J gene: TRBJ2-1; clone size: -; D gene: TRBD2; V gene: TRBV7-9; CDR3 protein: CASSSPSGLNNEQFF; CDR3 DNA: TGTGCCAGCAGCTCACCTTCGGGACTAAATAATGAGCAGTTCTTC
J gene: TRBJ2-2; clone size: -; D gene: -; V gene: TRBV7-2; CDR3 protein: CASSFWGNTGELFF; CDR3 DNA: TGTGCCAGCAGCTTTTGGGGCAACACCGGGGAGCTGTTTTTT
J gene: TRBJ2-7; clone size: once; D gene: -; V gene: TRBV7-9; CDR3 protein: CASSLGRSEQYF; CDR3 DNA: TGTGCCAGCAGCTTAGGAAGGAGCGAGCAGTACTTC
J gene: TRBJ2-6; clone size: -; D gene: -; V gene: TRBV3-1/TRBV3-2; CDR3 protein: CASSQSFMGRAGANVLTF; CDR3 DNA: TGTGCCAGCAGCCAGTCTTTTATGGGCAGGGCTGGGGCCAACGTCCTGACTTTC
J gene: TRBJ2-7; clone size: -; D gene: -; V gene: TRBV9; CDR3 protein: CASSAGGSGVYEQYF; CDR3 DNA: TGTGCCAGCAGCGCAGGAGGTAGCGGAGTCTACGAGCAGTACTTC
J gene: TRBJ1-2; clone size: -; D gene: -; V gene: TRBV2; CDR3 protein: CASSESYGYTF; CDR3 DNA: TGTGCCAGCAGTGAATCCTACGGCTACACCTTC
J gene: TRBJ2-2; clone size: -; D gene: -; V gene: TRBV9; CDR3 protein: CASSPPSVNTGELFF; CDR3 DNA: TGTGCCAGCAGCCCGCCTAGCGTAAACACCGGGGAGCTGTTTTTT
J gene: TRBJ2-2; clone size: -; D gene: -; V gene: TRBV4-3; CDR3 protein: CASSRGQFFTGELFF; CDR3 DNA: TGCGCCAGCAGCCGCGGACAGTTTTTCACCGGGGAGCTGTTTTTT
J gene: TRBJ2-7; clone size: -; D gene: TRBD2; V gene: TRBV5-4; CDR3 protein: CASSRTGGDSYEQYF; CDR3 DNA: TGTGCCAGCAGTCGAACCGGGGGGGACTCCTACGAGCAGTACTTC
J gene: TRBJ2-5; clone size: -; D gene: -; V gene: TRBV19; CDR3 protein: CASSPQVKETQYF; CDR3 DNA: TGTGCCAGTAGTCCCCAGGTGAAAGAGACCCAGTACTTC
J gene: TRBJ1-1; clone size: -; D gene: -; V gene: TRBV6-5; CDR3 protein: CASSLTSQGNTEAFF; CDR3 DNA: TGTGCCAGCAGTCTTACCTCACAGGGGAACACTGAAGCTTTCTTT
J gene: TRBJ2-1; clone size: -; D gene: TRBD2; V gene: TRBV3-1/TRBV3-2; CDR3 protein: CASSGTSSSDEQFF; CDR3 DNA: TGTGCCAGCAGCGGGACTAGTTCTTCCGATGAGCAGTTCTTC
J gene: TRBJ2-5; clone size: -; D gene: TRBD1; V gene: TRBV7-7; CDR3 protein: CASSHGQGGQETQYF; CDR3 DNA: TGTGCCAGCAGCCACGGACAGGGGGGTCAAGAGACCCAGTACTTC
J gene: TRBJ2-5; clone size: few; D gene: TRBD1; V gene: TRBV28; CDR3 protein: CAAGQGAREETQYF; CDR3 DNA: TGTGCCGCGGGACAGGGGGCGCGGGAAGAGACCCAGTACTTC
J gene: TRBJ1-1; clone size: -; D gene: -; V gene: TRBV10-2; CDR3 protein: CASSEQANTEAFF; CDR3 DNA: TGCGCCAGCAGTGAGCAGGCGAACACTGAAGCTTTCTTT
J gene: TRBJ1-5; clone size: once; D gene: TRBD1; V gene: TRBV6-5; CDR3 protein: CASSSQGPGQPQHF; CDR3 DNA: TGTGCCAGCAGTTCACAGGGGCCTGGTCAGCCCCAGCATTTT
J gene: TRBJ2-5; clone size: few; D gene: TRBD2; V gene: TRBV6-5; CDR3 protein: CASSLGLGSETQYF; CDR3 DNA: TGTGCCAGCAGTTTGGGACTAGGTAGTGAGACCCAGTACTTC
J gene: TRBJ2-3; clone size: -; D gene: TRBD2; V gene: TRBV5-1; CDR3 protein: CASSLASSGSPDTQYF; CDR3 DNA: TGCGCCAGCAGCTTGGCGTCTAGCGGGAGCCCAGATACGCAGTATTTT
J gene: TRBJ2-7; clone size: -; D gene: -; V gene: TRBV15; CDR3 protein: CATSRDGGAYEQYF; CDR3 DNA: TGTGCCACCAGCAGAGATGGCGGGGCCTACGAGCAGTACTTC
J gene: TRBJ2-2; clone size: -; D gene: -; V gene: TRBV19; CDR3 protein: CASSIDGRGTGELFF; CDR3 DNA: TGTGCCAGTAGTATAGATGGTAGGGGAACCGGGGAGCTGTTTTTT
J gene: TRBJ2-1; clone size: once; D gene: -; V gene: TRBV12-3/TRBV12-4; CDR3 protein: CASSPVRAPFF; CDR3 DNA: TGTGCCAGCAGCCCCGTCAGGGCACCGTTCTTC
J gene: TRBJ1-1; clone size: -; D gene: -; V gene: TRBV5-1; CDR3 protein: CASSLTIVPYEAFF; CDR3 DNA: TGCGCCAGCAGTTTGACCATCGTGCCCTATGAAGCTTTCTTT
J gene: TRBJ1-1; clone size: -; D gene: -; V gene: TRBV5-1; CDR3 protein: CASKMDSMNTEAFF; CDR3 DNA: TGCGCCAGCAAAATGGACAGCATGAACACTGAAGCTTTCTTT
J gene: TRBJ1-6; clone size: -; D gene: TRBD1; V gene: TRBV6-2/TRBV6-3; CDR3 protein: CASSTTGKTSPLHF; CDR3 DNA: TGTGCCAGCAGCACGACAGGGAAAACTTCACCCCTCCACTTT
J gene: TRBJ2-7; clone size: -; D gene: -; V gene: TRBV3-1/TRBV3-2; CDR3 protein: CASSPHKGGAYEQYF; CDR3 DNA: TGTGCCAGCAGCCCCCATAAAGGGGGAGCCTACGAGCAGTACTTC
J gene: TRBJ1-5; clone size: once; D gene: TRBD1; V gene: TRBV27; CDR3 protein: CASSPPPDRVAGIVDQPQHF; CDR3 DNA: TGTGCCAGCAGTCCGCCCCCAGACAGGGTGGCCGGGATAGTCGATCAGCCCCAGCATTTT
J gene: TRBJ1-5; clone size: -; D gene: TRBD1; V gene: TRBV7-2; CDR3 protein: CASSLGGQGKQPQHF; CDR3 DNA: TGTGCCAGCAGCTTAGGGGGACAGGGCAAACAGCCCCAGCATTTT
J gene: TRBJ1-1; clone size: few; D gene: TRBD1; V gene: TRBV7-9; CDR3 protein: CASSFDRDEAFF; CDR3 DNA: TGTGCCAGCAGCTTCGACAGGGATGAAGCTTTCTTT
J gene: TRBJ1-3; clone size: -; D gene: -; V gene: TRBV19; CDR3 protein: CASSLAFSGNTIYF; CDR3 DNA: TGTGCCAGTAGTCTAGCCTTCTCTGGAAACACCATATATTTT
J gene: TRBJ2-5; clone size: -; D gene: -; V gene: TRBV7-8; CDR3 protein: CASSLRSPGETQYF; CDR3 DNA: TGTGCCAGCAGCTTAAGGTCTCCGGGGGAGACCCAGTACTTC
J gene: TRBJ1-1; clone size: -; D gene: -; V gene: TRBV6-5; CDR3 protein: CASTRERGMNTEAFF; CDR3 DNA: TGTGCCAGCACAAGGGAGAGGGGGATGAACACTGAAGCTTTCTTT
J gene: TRBJ2-1; clone size: few; D gene: -; V gene: TRBV24-1; CDR3 protein: CATSDPQTRLDEQFF; CDR3 DNA: TGTGCCACCAGTGACCCCCAGACTAGACTAGACGAGCAGTTCTTC
J gene: TRBJ2-7; clone size: -; D gene: -; V gene: TRBV6-5; CDR3 protein: CASSPQTSLIHEQYF; CDR3 DNA: TGTGCCAGCAGTCCCCAGACTAGTTTAATCCACGAGCAGTACTTC
J gene: TRBJ2-7; clone size: -; D gene: -; V gene: TRBV7-3; CDR3 protein: CASSLSDSTEQYF; CDR3 DNA: TGTGCCAGCAGCTTATCGGACTCGACCGAGCAGTACTTC
J gene: TRBJ2-7; clone size: -; D gene: -; V gene: TRBV7-2; CDR3 protein: CASSLTSYEQYF; CDR3 DNA: TGTGCCAGCAGCTTAACAAGCTACGAGCAGTACTTC
J gene: TRBJ2-5; clone size: -; D gene: TRBD2; V gene: TRBV7-7; CDR3 protein: CASSERAGSLQETQYF; CDR3 DNA: TGTGCCAGCAGCGAAAGAGCGGGGAGCCTACAAGAGACCCAGTACTTC
J gene: TRBJ2-1; clone size: -; D gene: -; V gene: TRBV19; CDR3 protein: CASSIGGYEQFF; CDR3 DNA: TGTGCCAGTAGTATAGGGGGCTATGAGCAGTTCTTC
J gene: TRBJ1-1; clone size: -; D gene: -; V gene: TRBV4-2; CDR3 protein: CASSQARGAMNTEAFF; CDR3 DNA: TGTGCCAGCAGCCAAGCGCGGGGGGCCATGAACACTGAAGCTTTCTTT
J gene: TRBJ2-1; clone size: -; D gene: -; V gene: TRBV7-2; CDR3 protein: CASSLTGSIYNEQFF; CDR3 DNA: TGTGCCAGCAGCTTAACAGGGTCTATCTACAATGAGCAGTTCTTC
J gene: TRBJ1-2; clone size: once; D gene: -; V gene: TRBV6-5; CDR3 protein: CASTLTLGANYGYTF; CDR3 DNA: TGTGCCAGCACCTTGACCCTGGGCGCTAACTATGGCTACACCTTC
J gene: TRBJ1-1; clone size: -; D gene: -; V gene: TRBV6-6; CDR3 protein: CASIFSMNTEAFF; CDR3 DNA: TGTGCCAGCATTTTTTCCATGAACACTGAAGCTTTCTTT
J gene: TRBJ2-1; clone size: -; D gene: -; V gene: TRBV14; CDR3 protein: CASSQDRLARYNEQFF; CDR3 DNA: TGTGCCAGCAGCCAAGATCGGCTAGCGCGTTACAATGAGCAGTTCTTC